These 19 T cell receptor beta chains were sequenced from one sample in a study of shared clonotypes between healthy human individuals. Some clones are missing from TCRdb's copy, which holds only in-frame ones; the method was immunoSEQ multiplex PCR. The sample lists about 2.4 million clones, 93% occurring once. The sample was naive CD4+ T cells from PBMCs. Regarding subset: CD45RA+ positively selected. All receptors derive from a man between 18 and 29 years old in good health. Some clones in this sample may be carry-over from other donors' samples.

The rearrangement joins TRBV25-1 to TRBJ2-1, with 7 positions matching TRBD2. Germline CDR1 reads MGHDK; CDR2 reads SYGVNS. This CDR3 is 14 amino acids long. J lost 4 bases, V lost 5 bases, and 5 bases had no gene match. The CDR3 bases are TGTGCCAGCAGTAGGGCGGGAGCATACAATGAGCAGTTCTTC. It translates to CASSRAGAYNEQFF.

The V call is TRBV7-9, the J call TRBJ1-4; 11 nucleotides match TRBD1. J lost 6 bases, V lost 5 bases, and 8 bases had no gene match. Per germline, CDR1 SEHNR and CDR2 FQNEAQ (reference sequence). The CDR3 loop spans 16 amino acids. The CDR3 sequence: CASSGRTGGSDEKLFF. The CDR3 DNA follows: TGTGCCAGCAGCGGCCGGACAGGGGGCTCTGATGAAAAACTGTTTTTT.

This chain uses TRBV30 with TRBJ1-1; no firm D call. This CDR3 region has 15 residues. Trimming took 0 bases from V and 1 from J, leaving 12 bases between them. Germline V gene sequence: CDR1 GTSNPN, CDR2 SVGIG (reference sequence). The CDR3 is CAWSVPGTGNTEAFF. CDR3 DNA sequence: TGTGCCTGGAGTGTACCGGGAACCGGGAACACTGAAGCTTTCTTT. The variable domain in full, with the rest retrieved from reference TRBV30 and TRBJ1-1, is SQTIHQWPATLVQPVGSPLSLECTVEGTSNPNLYWYRQAAGRGLQLLFYSVGIGQISSEVPQNLSASRPQDRQFILSSKKLLLSDSGFYLCAWSVPGTGNTEAFFGQGTRLTVV.

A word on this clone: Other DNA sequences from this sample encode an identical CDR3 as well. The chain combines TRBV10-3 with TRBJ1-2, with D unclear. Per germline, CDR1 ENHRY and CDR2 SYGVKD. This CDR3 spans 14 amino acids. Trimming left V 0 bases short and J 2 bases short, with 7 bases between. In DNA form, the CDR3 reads TGTGCCATCAGTGAGTCTGGGCCCAACTATGGCTACACCTTC. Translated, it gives CAISESGPNYGYTF.

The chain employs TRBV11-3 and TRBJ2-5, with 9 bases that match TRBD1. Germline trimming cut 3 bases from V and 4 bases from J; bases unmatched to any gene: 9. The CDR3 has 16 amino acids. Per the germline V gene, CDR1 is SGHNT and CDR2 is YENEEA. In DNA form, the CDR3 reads TGTGCCAGCAGCTTGGCTAGTACAGGGGGCACAGAGACCCAGTACTTC. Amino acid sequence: CASSLASTGGTETQYF.

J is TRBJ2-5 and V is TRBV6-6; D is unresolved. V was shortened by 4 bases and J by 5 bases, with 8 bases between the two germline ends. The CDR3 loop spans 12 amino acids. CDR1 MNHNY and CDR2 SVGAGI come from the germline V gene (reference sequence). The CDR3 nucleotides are TGTGCCAGCAGTTCTCCTCGGGAGACCCAGTACTTC. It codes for CASSSPRETQYF.

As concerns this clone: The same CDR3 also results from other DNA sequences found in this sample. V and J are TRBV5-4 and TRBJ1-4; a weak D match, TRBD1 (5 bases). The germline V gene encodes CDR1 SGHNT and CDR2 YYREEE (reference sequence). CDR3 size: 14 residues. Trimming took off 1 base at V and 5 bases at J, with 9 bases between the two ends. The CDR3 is CASSLWAGNEKLFF. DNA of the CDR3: TGTGCCAGCAGCTTGTGGGCAGGGAATGAAAAACTGTTTTTT.

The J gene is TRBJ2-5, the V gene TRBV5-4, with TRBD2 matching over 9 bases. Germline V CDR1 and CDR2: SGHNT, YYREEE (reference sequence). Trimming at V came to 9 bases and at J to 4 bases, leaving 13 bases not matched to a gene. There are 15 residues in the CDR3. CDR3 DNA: TGTGCCACCCAGAGGGGCGGGAGGGTTGGAGAGACCCAGTACTTC. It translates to CATQRGGRVGETQYF.

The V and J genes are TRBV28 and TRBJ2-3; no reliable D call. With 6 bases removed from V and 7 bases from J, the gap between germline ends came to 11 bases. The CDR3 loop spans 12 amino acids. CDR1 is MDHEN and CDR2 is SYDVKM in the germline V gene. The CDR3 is CASRIRANTQYF. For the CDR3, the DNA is TGTGCCAGCAGGATTCGCGCAAATACGCAGTATTTT.

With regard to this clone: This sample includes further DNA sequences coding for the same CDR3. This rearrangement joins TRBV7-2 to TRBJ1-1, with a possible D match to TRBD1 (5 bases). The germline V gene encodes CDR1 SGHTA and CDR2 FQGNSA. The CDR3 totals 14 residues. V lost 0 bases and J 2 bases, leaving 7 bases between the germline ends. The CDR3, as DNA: TGTGCCAGCAGCTTAGCCGGGGCCAACACTGAAGCTTTCTTT. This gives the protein CASSLAGANTEAFF.

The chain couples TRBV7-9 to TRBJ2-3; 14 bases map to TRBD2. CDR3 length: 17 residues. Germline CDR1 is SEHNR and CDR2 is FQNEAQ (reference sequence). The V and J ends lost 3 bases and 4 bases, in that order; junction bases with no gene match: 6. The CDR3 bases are TGTGCCAGCAGCTTCCTTCTGACTAGCGGGAGGGCAGATACGCAGTATTTT. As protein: CASSFLLTSGRADTQYF. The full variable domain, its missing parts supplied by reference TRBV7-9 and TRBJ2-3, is DTGVSQNPRHKITKRGQNVTFRCDPISEHNRLYWYRQTLGQGPEFLTYFQNEAQLEKSRLLSDRFSAERPKGSFSTLEIQRTEQGDSAMYLCASSFLLTSGRADTQYFGPGTRLTVL.

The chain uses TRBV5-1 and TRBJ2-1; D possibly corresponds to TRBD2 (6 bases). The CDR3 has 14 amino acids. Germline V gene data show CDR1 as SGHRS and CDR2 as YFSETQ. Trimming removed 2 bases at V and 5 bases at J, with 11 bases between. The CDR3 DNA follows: TGCGCCAGCAGCTTTGTCGGGGGTAACAATGAGCAGTTCTTC. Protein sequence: CASSFVGGNNEQFF.

CDR3 sequence: CASSLTVTDDEQFF. The CDR3 nucleotides are TGTGCCAGCAGCTTAACGGTCACGGACGATGAGCAGTTCTTC. This chain uses TRBV7-3 with TRBJ2-1; D uncertain. Germline V gene lookup returns CDR1 SGHTA and CDR2 FQGTGA. Trimming cost V 0 bases and J 8 bases, with 11 bases left between them. CDR3 length equals 14 residues.

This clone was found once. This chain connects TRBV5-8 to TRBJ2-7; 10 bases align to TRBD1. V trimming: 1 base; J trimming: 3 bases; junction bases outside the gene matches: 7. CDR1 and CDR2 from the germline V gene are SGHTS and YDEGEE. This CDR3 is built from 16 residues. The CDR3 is CASSLRGTGDDYEQYF. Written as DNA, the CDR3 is TGTGCCAGCAGCTTGCGGGGGACAGGGGACGACTACGAGCAGTACTTC.

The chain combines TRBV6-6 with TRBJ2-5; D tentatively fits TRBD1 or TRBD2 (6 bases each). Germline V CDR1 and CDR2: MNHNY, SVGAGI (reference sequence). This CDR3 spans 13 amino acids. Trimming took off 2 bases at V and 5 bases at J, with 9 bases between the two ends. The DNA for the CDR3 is TGTGCCAGCAGTTACAGGGGGGCGGAGACCCAGTACTTC. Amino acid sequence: CASSYRGAETQYF.

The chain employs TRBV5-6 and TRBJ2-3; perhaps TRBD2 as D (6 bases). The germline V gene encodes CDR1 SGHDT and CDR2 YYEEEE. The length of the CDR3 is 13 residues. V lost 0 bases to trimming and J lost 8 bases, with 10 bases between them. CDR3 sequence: CASSLAGDGTQYF. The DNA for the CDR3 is TGTGCCAGCAGCTTGGCGGGAGACGGTACGCAGTATTTT.

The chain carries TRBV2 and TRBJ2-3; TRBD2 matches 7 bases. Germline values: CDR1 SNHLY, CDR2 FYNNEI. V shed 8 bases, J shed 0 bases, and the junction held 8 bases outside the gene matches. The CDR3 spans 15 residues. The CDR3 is CASQSGIYSTDTQYF. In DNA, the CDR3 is TGTGCCAGCCAGAGCGGGATTTACAGCACAGATACGCAGTATTTT. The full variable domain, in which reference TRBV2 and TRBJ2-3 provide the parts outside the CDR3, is EPEVTQTPSHQVTQMGQEVILRCVPISNHLYFYWYRQILGQKVEFLVSFYNNEISEKSEIFDDQFSVERPDGSNFTLKIRSTKLEDSAMYFCASQSGIYSTDTQYFGPGTRLTVL.

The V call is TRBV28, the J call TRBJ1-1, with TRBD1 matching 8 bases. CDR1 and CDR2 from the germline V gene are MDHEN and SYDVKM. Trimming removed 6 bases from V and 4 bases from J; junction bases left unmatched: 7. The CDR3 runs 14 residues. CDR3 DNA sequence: TGTGCCAGCAGCCCCAGGGGGCTAGTCACTGAAGCTTTCTTT. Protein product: CASSPRGLVTEAFF.

The CDR3 is CATNRMREQPHYEQYF. The CDR3 region has the DNA TGTGCCACCAACAGAATGAGGGAACAGCCACACTACGAGCAGTACTTC. V usage is TRBV28 and J usage is TRBJ2-7; D possibly corresponds to TRBD2 (5 bases). The CDR3 is 16 residues long. The germline CDR1 and CDR2 sequences are MDHEN and SYDVKM. Trimming took off 10 bases at V and 3 bases at J, with 25 bases between the two ends.